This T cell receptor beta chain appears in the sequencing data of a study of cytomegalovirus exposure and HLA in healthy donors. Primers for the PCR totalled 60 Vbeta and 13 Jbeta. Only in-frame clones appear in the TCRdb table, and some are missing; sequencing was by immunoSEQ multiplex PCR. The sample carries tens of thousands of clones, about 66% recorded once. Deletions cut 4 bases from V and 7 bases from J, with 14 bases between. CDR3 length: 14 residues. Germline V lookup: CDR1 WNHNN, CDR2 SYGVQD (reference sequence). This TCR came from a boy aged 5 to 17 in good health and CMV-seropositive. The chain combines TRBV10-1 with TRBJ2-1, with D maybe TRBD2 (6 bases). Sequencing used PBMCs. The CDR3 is CASSVAGSWNEQFF. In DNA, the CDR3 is TGCGCCAGCAGTGTTGCCGGGAGCTGGAATGAGCAGTTCTTC.